A selection of T cell receptor beta chains follows, all from one sample in a study of glioma-infiltrating T cells. TCRdb independently ran MiXCR on the multiplex PCR reads; one entry per CDR3 protein. The table includes 93,000 or so distinct CDR3 sequences, around 28% detected once. Sequencing was performed on glioma tissue, nonneoplastic brain tissue, or PBMCs (not recorded which). These receptors all stem from a human donor with low-grade glioma or glioblastoma, undergoing nonglioma brain surgery, or in good health (not recorded which). The conserved cysteine and the conserved F or W are not part of the CDR3 here. Each record gives: V gene, CDR3 protein.

TRBV6-1,ASSLDAEAF
TRBV3-1,ASSRADTPSYEQY
TRBV12-3/TRBV12-4,ASSKGQGQF
TRBV4-3,ASSQTSGGYNEQF
TRBV6-1,ASSYSRANTGELF
TRBV7-9,ASSLAVETQY
TRBV4-3,ASSQWTGSNEQF
TRBV6-1,ASSAAGSIGGANVLT
TRBV15,ATSSSDRAFYNEQF
TRBV28,ASSAAGTGPEAF
TRBV27,ASSFRQGNGYT
TRBV19,ASSIFRAGPGNTIY
TRBV5-4,ASSLDRENQPQH
TRBV6-1,ASREGGSGPQH
TRBV3-1,ASSPVDRKTEAF
TRBV7-9,ASSRTGLQETQY
TRBV7-2,ASSLYRADTQY
TRBV18,ASSSDRVYQETQY
TRBV11-2,ASTKKTGNTEAF
TRBV12-3/TRBV12-4,ASSSGAHTEAF
TRBV4-1,ASSQDAGPSSYEQY
TRBV7-2,AISLDRKETQY
TRBV2,ASRTGLNQPQH
TRBV4-3,ASSEPPKKRLGPSIYEQY
TRBV4-2,ASSHRVPTNEKLF
TRBV27,ASRKVYEQF
TRBV28,ASSGSLSDQPQH
TRBV7-9,ASSFLAEAF
TRBV7-9,ASILSYGETQY
TRBV7-6,ASSLNHGPNTEAF
TRBV19,ASSLSWTGGNTIY
TRBV19,ASSGGVQPQH
TRBV19,ASMGLTDTQY
TRBV6-1,ASSPQGAERNGYT
TRBV28,GSFSGLSSYEQY
TRBV29-1,SVEDETSSEYLQETKY
TRBV19,ASKDLSETQY
TRBV2,ASLHRTANTEAF
TRBV28,ASRSAGTAEGNTIY
TRBV2,ASSNPTERPGYT
TRBV11-1,ASSGTGTLI
TRBV7-6,ASSPGQGLNEQF
TRBV18,ASSPQEGTDTQY
TRBV6-1,ASRPGLAEETQY
TRBV29-1,SSSPRLGVDEQF
TRBV30,AWTVSGGLSGNTIY
TRBV4-3,ASSLRGAGSDEQF
TRBV19,ASSTKSSAVAYNEQF
TRBV7-2,ASSLDPPRGRETQY
TRBV7-2,ASDGQDYNEQF
TRBV10-3,AISESILAGGHNEQF
TRBV19,ASTSPTGTGSPLH
TRBV11-1,ASRGKSTDTQY
TRBV20-1,SSRGPVDYGYT
TRBV7-2,ASSSGGGAGTEAF
TRBV4-3,ASSQDSSSGGLQTQY
TRBV6-2/TRBV6-3,ASSYSGFGGRQSSRNYGYT
TRBV7-9,ASSFFPSGAQETQY
TRBV19,ASAGVGTATNEKLF